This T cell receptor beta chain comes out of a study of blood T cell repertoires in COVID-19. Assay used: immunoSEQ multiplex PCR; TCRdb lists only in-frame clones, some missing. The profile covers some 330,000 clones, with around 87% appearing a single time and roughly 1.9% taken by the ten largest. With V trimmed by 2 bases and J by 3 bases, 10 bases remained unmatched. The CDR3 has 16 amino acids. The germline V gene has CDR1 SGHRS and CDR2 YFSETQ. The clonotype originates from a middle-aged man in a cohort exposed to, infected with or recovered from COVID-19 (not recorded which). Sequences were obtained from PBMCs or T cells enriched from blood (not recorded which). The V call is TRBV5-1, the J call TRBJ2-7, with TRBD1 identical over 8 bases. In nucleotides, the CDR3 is TGCGCCAGCAGCTTAGCTCCTGACAGGGGACGCTACGAGCAGTACTTC. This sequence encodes CASSLAPDRGRYEQYF. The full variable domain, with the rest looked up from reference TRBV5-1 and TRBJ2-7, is KAGVTQTPRYLIKTRGQQVTLSCSPISGHRSVSWYQQTPGQGLQFLFEYFSETQRNKGNFPGRFSGRQFSNSRSEMNVSTLELGDSALYLCASSLAPDRGRYEQYFGPGTRLTVT.